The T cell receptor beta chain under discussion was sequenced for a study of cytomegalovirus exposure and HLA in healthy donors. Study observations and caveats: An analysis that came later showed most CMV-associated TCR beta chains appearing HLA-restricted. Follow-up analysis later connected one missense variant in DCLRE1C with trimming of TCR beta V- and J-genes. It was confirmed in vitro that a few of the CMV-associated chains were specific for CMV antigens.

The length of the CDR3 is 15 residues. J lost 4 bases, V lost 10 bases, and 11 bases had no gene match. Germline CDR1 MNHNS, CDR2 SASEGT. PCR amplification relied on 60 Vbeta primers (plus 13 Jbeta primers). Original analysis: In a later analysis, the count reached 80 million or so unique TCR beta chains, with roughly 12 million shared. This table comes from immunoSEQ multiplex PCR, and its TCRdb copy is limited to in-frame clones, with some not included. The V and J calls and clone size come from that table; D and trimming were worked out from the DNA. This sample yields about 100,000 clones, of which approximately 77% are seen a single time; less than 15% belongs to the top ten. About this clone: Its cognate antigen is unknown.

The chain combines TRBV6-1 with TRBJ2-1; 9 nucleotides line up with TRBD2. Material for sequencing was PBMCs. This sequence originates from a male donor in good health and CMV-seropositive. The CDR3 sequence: CATQLTSGQYNEQFF. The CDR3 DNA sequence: TGTGCCACCCAACTGACTAGCGGCCAATACAATGAGCAGTTCTTC.